The 21 T cell receptor beta chains given below trace back to one sample, sequenced in a study of cytomegalovirus exposure and HLA in healthy donors. The PCR was carried out with 60 Vbeta primers and 13 Jbeta primers. Clones were read by immunoSEQ multiplex PCR, and TCRdb kept only the in-frame ones, dropping some. The sample lists about 130,000 clones, approximately 80% occurring once. Sequencing was carried out using PBMCs. The receptor source for this set is a man younger than 30 in good health and CMV-seronegative.

This clone was recorded only once. This chain links TRBV19 with TRBJ2-2, with D perhaps TRBD1 (6 bases). From germline, CDR1 is LNHDA and CDR2 SQIVND (reference sequence). V lost 7 bases and J lost 5, with 17 bases in between. The CDR3 spans 15 residues. The CDR3, as DNA: TGTGCCAGTACCCTTGGAATAGGACAGACCGGGGAGCTGTTTTTT. It codes for CASTLGIGQTGELFF. The whole variable domain, remainder taken from reference TRBV19 and TRBJ2-2, is DGGITQSPKYLFRKEGQNVTLSCEQNLNHDAMYWYRQDPGQGLRLIYYSQIVNDFQKGDIAEGYSVSREKKESFPLTVTSAQKNPTAFYLCASTLGIGQTGELFFGEGSRLTVL.

The chain uses TRBV10-2 and TRBJ1-5; D is unresolved. The CDR3 extends over 16 amino acids. Trimming pared 1 base from V and 4 bases from J, leaving 14 bases between. Germline assignment: CDR1 WSHSY and CDR2 SAAADI. The CDR3 nucleotides read TGCGCCAGCAGTGAGTGGCAGGCCTCGGGGAATCAGCCCCAGCATTTT. Translating it yields CASSEWQASGNQPQHF.

The chain's CDR3 is CASSIDRGGPYF. The CDR3 region has the DNA TGTGCCAGCAGCATTGACAGGGGAGGCCCGTACTTC. The rearrangement links TRBV7-9 to TRBJ2-7, with 8 bases that match TRBD1. Trimming took 5 bases from V and 12 from J; bases not matched to a gene: 9. This CDR3 region has 12 residues. CDR1 SEHNR and CDR2 FQNEAQ come from the germline V gene (reference sequence).

The rearrangement joins TRBV5-4 to TRBJ1-2; 8 nucleotides align to TRBD1. The germline gives CDR1 SGHNT, CDR2 YYREEE (reference sequence). The junction had 9 bases not matched to a gene; V was cut back by 6 bases and J by 5 bases. This CDR3 is built from 14 residues. CDR3: CASTPLDRAYGYTF. CDR3 coding DNA: TGTGCCAGCACCCCCCTGGACAGGGCGTATGGCTACACCTTC. Supplemented by reference TRBV5-4 and TRBJ1-2, the full variable domain reads ETGVTQSPTHLIKTRGQQVTLRCSSQSGHNTVSWYQQALGQGPQFIFQYYREEENGRGNFPPRFSGLQFPNYSSELNVNALELDDSALYLCASTPLDRAYGYTFGSGTRLTVV.

This chain connects TRBV29-1 to TRBJ1-2, with TRBD1 matching over 9 bases. With 7 bases clipped from V and 6 bases from J, the junction kept 12 bases outside the gene matches. This CDR3 has 14 amino acids. Per germline, CDR1 SQVTM and CDR2 ANQGSEA. The CDR3 here is CSATRDRVIDGYTF. The CDR3 DNA reads TGCAGCGCTACTCGGGACAGGGTTATTGATGGCTACACCTTC.

The chain uses TRBV18 and TRBJ1-3, with TRBD1 identical over 8 bases. The CDR3 totals 15 residues. Looked up from germline, CDR1 is KGHSH and CDR2 is LQKENI. V dropped 6 bases and J dropped 2; count of bases not matched to a gene: 6. Here the CDR3 DNA reads TGTGCCAGCTCCAACGTACAGGGGGCTGGAAACACCATATATTTT. It yields the protein CASSNVQGAGNTIYF.

The DNA of the CDR3 is TGTGCAAGTCGTCCGAGGGGGAGTACCTATGGCTACACCTTC. This sequence encodes CASRPRGSTYGYTF. The gene calls are TRBV12-2 and TRBJ1-2; whether TRBD1, the table's D call, matches the DNA was not checked. TRBV12-2 counts as a pseudogene. This CDR3 contains 14 residues.

J is TRBJ1-3 and V is TRBV4-3; D not resolved. CDR1 is LGHNA, CDR2 YSLEER, per germline. Trimming pared 1 base from V and 0 bases from J, leaving 7 bases between. The CDR3 sequence is 15 residues long. CDR3 DNA: TGCGCCAGCAGCCAAGGTCGGGGCTCTGGAAACACCATATATTTT. Encoded protein: CASSQGRGSGNTIYF.

The chain links TRBV6-1 to TRBJ1-1; D possibly corresponds to TRBD1 (5 bases). Between the trimmed V and J ends, which lost 1 base and 6 bases, there was a span of 9 bases. The germline CDR1 and CDR2 sequences are MNHNS and SASEGT. The CDR3 totals 13 residues. CDR3 nucleotides: TGTGCCAGCAGTGAAGTGTGGGGCTCTGAAGCTTTCTTT. Protein sequence: CASSEVWGSEAFF.

This sequence joins TRBV4-3 and TRBJ2-2; possibly TRBD1 for D (6 bases). This CDR3 contains 15 residues. Germline-derived CDR1 and CDR2 are LGHNA and YSLEER. Trimming stripped 3 bases from V and 4 bases from J, with 12 bases between. The CDR3 region is CASSQELGGTGELFF. Here the CDR3 DNA reads TGCGCCAGCAGCCAGGAATTAGGGGGCACCGGGGAGCTGTTTTTT.

This chain joins TRBV4-1 and TRBJ2-5; 8 bases are shared with TRBD1. The CDR3 loop spans 18 amino acids. J gave up 5 bases and V 5 bases, and 19 bases lay outside the gene matches. CDR1 and CDR2 from the germline V gene are MGHRA and YSYEKL. The CDR3 bases are TGCGCCAGCAGCTCCCGAACCCCCGGACAGGGCGGTAACGAGACCCAGTACTTC. It yields the protein CASSSRTPGQGGNETQYF.

The J gene is TRBJ2-7, the V gene TRBV4-1, with 8 bases identical to TRBD1. CDR1 and CDR2 from the germline V gene are MGHRA and YSYEKL. Trimming took 4 bases from V and 3 from J; bases not matched to a gene: 11. This CDR3 comprises 16 residues. The CDR3 sequence: CASSLVGQGSSYEQYF. The CDR3 DNA is TGCGCCAGCAGCCTGGTCGGACAGGGATCAAGCTACGAGCAGTACTTC.

This sequence joins TRBV30 and TRBJ2-1, with 14 bases matching TRBD2. The CDR3 consists of 18 residues. The junction had 17 bases not matched to a gene; V was cut back by 4 bases and J by 9 bases. The V gene's germline CDR1 is GTSNPN and CDR2 SVGIG (reference sequence). CDR3 bases: TGTGCCTGGAAAGTTTGGACTAGCGGGGGGCCGAAAGGTAGTGAGCAGTTCTTC. Translated, it gives CAWKVWTSGGPKGSEQFF.

The V call is TRBV7-5, the J call TRBJ2-5; TRBD2 is the table's D call and was not checked against the DNA. TRBV7-5 is shown as a pseudogene. The CDR3 is 13 amino acids. The CDR3: CARAASGVETQYF. DNA for the CDR3: TGTGCCAGAGCCGCTAGCGGGGTAGAGACCCAGTACTTC.

This clone has more than one count but fewer than ten. The V call is TRBV10-3, the J call TRBJ1-6, with D unresolved. CDR3 size: 16 residues. Germline assignment: CDR1 ENHRY and CDR2 SYGVKD. Deletions cut 2 bases from V and 6 bases from J, with 14 bases between. The CDR3 DNA is TGTGCCATCAGTGAGGGGCGGGGAAGAGGTAATTCACCCCTCCACTTT. Protein product: CAISEGRGRGNSPLHF.

This rearrangement joins TRBV18 to TRBJ1-4; D uncertain. Germline lookup yields CDR1 KGHSH and CDR2 LQKENI. The CDR3 is 16 amino acids. Trimming pared 3 bases from V and 6 bases from J, leaving 17 bases between. The CDR3 DNA reads TGTGCCAGCTCACCGCGGGTGGGCCTAGGCGATGAAAAACTGTTTTTT. Translated, it gives CASSPRVGLGDEKLFF.

This clone was counted many times. This sequence joins TRBV6-1 and TRBJ1-6; 9 bases align to TRBD1. Germline V gene lookup returns CDR1 MNHNS and CDR2 SASEGT. The CDR3 has 15 residues. V trimming: 1 base; J trimming: 5 bases; junction bases outside the gene matches: 0. The CDR3 DNA reads as TGTGCCAGCAGTGAAGGACAGGGGGATAATTCACCCCTCCACTTT. Translating it yields CASSEGQGDNSPLHF.

With regard to this clone: At one boundary the junction diverges from the germline segment, which might be a read error. Other DNA sequences in the sample encode the same CDR3. The chain couples TRBV4-3 to TRBJ1-6; TRBD1 is a possible D gene (6 bases). The V gene's germline CDR1 is LGHNA and CDR2 YSLEER. The CDR3 consists of 14 residues. Here the CDR3 DNA reads TGCGCCAGCAGCCAAGCTCAGGGGAATTCGCCCCTCCACTTT. Translating gives CASSQAQGNSPLHF.

V and J are TRBV19 and TRBJ2-5, with D tentatively TRBD2 (6 bases). The J call may be incorrect, as the DNA end agrees better with TRBJ2-7. Germline-derived CDR1 and CDR2 are LNHDA and SQIVND (reference sequence). The CDR3 extends over 15 amino acids. CDR3 bases: TGTGCCAGTACCCCGCCGGACGGGGGAAACTACGAGCAGTACTTC. It specifies CASTPPDGGNYEQYF.

This chain's CDR3 is CASSNRAPFEAFF. As DNA, the CDR3 is TGTGCCAGCAGTAACAGGGCTCCCTTTGAAGCTTTCTTT. The rearrangement uses TRBV7-2 and TRBJ1-1; D possibly corresponds to TRBD1 (6 bases). Trimming cost V 6 bases and J 7 bases, with 15 bases left between them. The CDR3 length is 13 residues. Germline values: CDR1 SGHTA, CDR2 FQGNSA.

The genes are TRBV2 and TRBJ1-5; D not certain. Trimming shortened V by 2 bases and J by 7 bases, and 15 bases separated the two germline ends. This CDR3 has 15 residues. Germline V gene data show CDR1 as SNHLY and CDR2 as FYNNEI. The CDR3 loop is CASSEMEDRDQPQHF. The CDR3, as DNA: TGTGCCAGCAGTGAAATGGAGGACCGCGACCAGCCCCAGCATTTT.